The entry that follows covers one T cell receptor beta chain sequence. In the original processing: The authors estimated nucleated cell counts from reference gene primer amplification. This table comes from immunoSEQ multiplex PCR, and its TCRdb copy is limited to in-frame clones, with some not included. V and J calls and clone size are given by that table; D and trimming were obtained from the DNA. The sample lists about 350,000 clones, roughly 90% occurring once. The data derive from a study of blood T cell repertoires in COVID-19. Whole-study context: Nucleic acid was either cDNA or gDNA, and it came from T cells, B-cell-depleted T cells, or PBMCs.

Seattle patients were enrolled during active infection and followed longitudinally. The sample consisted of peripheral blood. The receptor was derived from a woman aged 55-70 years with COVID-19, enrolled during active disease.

The CDR3 sequence is CASSLWGRVVLGNTIYF. CDR3 bases: TGTGCCAGCAGCTTGTGGGGCAGGGTCGTCCTTGGAAACACCATATATTTT. J is TRBJ1-3 and V is TRBV5-6; D perhaps matches TRBD1 (5 bases). The CDR3 has 17 residues. Trimming took 1 base from V and 3 from J, leaving 17 bases between them. Looked up from germline, CDR1 is SGHDT and CDR2 is YYEEEE.